This entry describes one T cell receptor beta chain. It lacks a known antigen. The CDR3 is cut off 3 residues early in the read; its end comes from the germline J gene. This sample is drawn from a study of T cell clonality in common variable immunodeficiency (dated by TCRdb to between 2014 and 2016). General conclusions and limits of the study: Patient heterogeneity within the CVID cohort put limits on correlating repertoire features with clinical complications. CVID subjects shared fewer TCRbeta clones with each other than healthy controls did (p < 0.0001). The authors noted that sequencing repertoires of T cell subpopulations would be needed to clarify what caused the increased clonality in CVID. CVID TCRbeta sequences reportedly showed fewer deletions and N-nucleotide insertions and lacked highly modified clones with 13 or more V deletions. Despite equal DNA input, controls averaged approximately 74,000 unique sequences per sample versus about 30,000 in CVID samples. TCRbeta clonality was higher in CVID subjects than in healthy controls (t-test p = 0.018), and the increase was most characteristic of about a third of subjects.

Most CVID patients and most healthy controls were of Caucasian heritage. Heparinized peripheral whole blood samples of about 4.5 to 8 ml were collected from each donor. Genomic DNA from adults with common variable immune deficiency (CVID) and from healthy adult controls was used for sequencing of TCRbeta CDR3 repertoires. There were about 22 healthy adult volunteers in the control group (around twelve female and roughly ten male), ranging in age from about 20 to 75 years, with a mean age of roughly 35. Diluted blood was density-centrifuged over Hypaque 1077 or Ficoll-Paque to isolate peripheral blood mononuclear cells. Genomic DNA was extracted from unsorted mononuclear cells by Qiagen column purification or by a centrifugation-based method. CVID samples and control samples contributed equivalent amounts of genomic DNA as sequencing input. For every sample, a 60 bp segment covering the rearranged TCRbeta CDR3 region was amplified and then sequenced. The immunoSEQ assay, a bias-corrected multiplex PCR combined with high-throughput sequencing, was used for TCRbeta amplification. Turning to the authors' computational methods: Every unique nucleotide sequence was considered a clone and was annotated with V, D and J genes, copy number and frequency. Sequences were labeled productive if in frame, and non-productive if out of frame or containing stop codons. As previously described, clonality was computed from Shannon's entropy. Mean CDR3 Kyte-Doolittle hydropathy was derived from the predicted amino acid sequences of productive clones. The R hclust function was used to hierarchically cluster scaled V gene usage with Manhattan distance and complete linkage. Clone sharing by CDR3 amino acid sequence was assessed by resampling 12 repertoires per group over 100 rounds. The repertoires were searched for fewer than 75 published EBV-specific TCRbeta sequences and 245 published CMV-specific TCRbeta sequences. After a couple of CVID samples that produced fewer than 10,000 sequences were dropped from the analysis, some 43 CVID repertoires remained. Held by TCRdb, this immuneACCESS table contains in-frame sequences only and omits some clones. Under half of the omission traces to an unresolved V gene where checked; the cause of the rest is unknown. For V, J and clone size, that table is used; D and trimming come from the DNA. Listed for this sample are more than 45,000 clones, none observed only a single time. The top ten clones comprise roughly 6% of the sample.

The CDR3, cysteine through phenylalanine, is 15 amino acids long. The 36 bases shown cover part of the CDR3, and their frame starts at base 1. The germline V gene sets CDR1 to SGHTA and CDR2 to FQGNSA. The junction shows trimming of 5 bases on V and 6 bases on J, plus 19 bases between the germline ends. The sequenced material came from peripheral blood mononuclear cells. The TCR originated in a person aged 18 to 75 in good health. The chain was built from TRBV7-2 and TRBJ1-2; a tentative D call is TRBD1 (6 bases match). The sequenced part of the CDR3 DNA is TGTGCCAGCAGCAACGGTTATACAGGGATGGATGGC. Its translation reads: CASSNGYTGMDG. The entire CDR3 reads CASSNGYTGMDGYTF.